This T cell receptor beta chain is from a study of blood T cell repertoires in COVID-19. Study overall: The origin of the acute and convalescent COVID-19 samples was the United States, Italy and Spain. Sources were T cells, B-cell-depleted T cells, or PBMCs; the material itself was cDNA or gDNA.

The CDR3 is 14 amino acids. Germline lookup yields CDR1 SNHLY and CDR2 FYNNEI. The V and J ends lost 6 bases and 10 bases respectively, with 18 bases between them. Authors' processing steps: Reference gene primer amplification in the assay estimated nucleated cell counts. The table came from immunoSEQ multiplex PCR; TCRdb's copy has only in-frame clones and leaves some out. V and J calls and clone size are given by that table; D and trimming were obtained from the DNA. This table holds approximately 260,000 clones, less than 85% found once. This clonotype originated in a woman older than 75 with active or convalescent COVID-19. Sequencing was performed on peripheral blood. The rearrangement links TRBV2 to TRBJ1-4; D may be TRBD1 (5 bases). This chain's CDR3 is CASRIGGSGRKLFF. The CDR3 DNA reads TGTGCCAGCAGGATCGGGGGGTCCGGGAGAAAACTGTTTTTT.